This TCR beta chain was profiled in a study of blood T cell repertoires in COVID-19. Study in general: Sites in the United States, Italy and Spain provided acute and convalescent COVID-19 samples.

The CDR3 is made up of 15 amino acids. Germline CDR1 reads SGHTA; CDR2 reads FQGTGA. V was clipped by 2 bases and J by 6 bases; unmatched bases: 8. Per the study methods: From reference gene primer amplification, estimates of nucleated cell counts were derived. TCRdb's table, derived via immunoSEQ multiplex PCR, lists solely in-frame clones and lacks some. For V, J and clone size, that table is used; D and trimming come from the DNA. The sample has approximately 260,000 clones; more than 85% are singletons. The rearrangement uses TRBV7-3 and TRBJ2-7, with TRBD2 matching 9 bases. Sequencing was carried out using peripheral blood. The sequence was collected from a man aged 18-30 years with active or convalescent COVID-19. The CDR3: CASSLGGGRASEQYF. CDR3 in DNA: TGTGCCAGCAGCTTAGGGGGCGGGAGGGCCTCCGAGCAGTACTTC. Full variable domain (remainder filled in from reference TRBV7-3 and TRBJ2-7): GAGVSQTPSNKVTEKGKYVELRCDPISGHTALYWYRQSLGQGPEFLIYFQGTGAADDSGLPNDRFFAVRPEGSVSTLKIQRTERGDSAVYLCASSLGGGRASEQYFGPGTRLTVT.